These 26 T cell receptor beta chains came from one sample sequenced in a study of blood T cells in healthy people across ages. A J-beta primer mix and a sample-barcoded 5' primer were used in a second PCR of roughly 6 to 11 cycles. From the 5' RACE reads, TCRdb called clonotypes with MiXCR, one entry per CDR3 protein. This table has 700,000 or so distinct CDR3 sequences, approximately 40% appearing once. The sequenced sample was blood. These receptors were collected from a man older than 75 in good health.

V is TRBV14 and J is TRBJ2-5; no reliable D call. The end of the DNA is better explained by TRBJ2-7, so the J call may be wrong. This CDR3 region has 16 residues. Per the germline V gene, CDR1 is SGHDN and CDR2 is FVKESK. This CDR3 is CASSHRMGSRSYEQYF. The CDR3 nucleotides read TGTGCCAGCAGCCACCGAATGGGGTCGCGCTCCTACGAGCAGTACTTC.

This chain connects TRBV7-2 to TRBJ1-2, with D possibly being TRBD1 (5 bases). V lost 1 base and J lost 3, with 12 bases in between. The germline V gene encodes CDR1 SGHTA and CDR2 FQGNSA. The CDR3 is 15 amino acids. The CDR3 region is CASSLDGGWDYGYTF. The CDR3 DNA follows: TGTGCCAGCAGCTTAGATGGGGGGTGGGACTATGGCTACACCTTC.

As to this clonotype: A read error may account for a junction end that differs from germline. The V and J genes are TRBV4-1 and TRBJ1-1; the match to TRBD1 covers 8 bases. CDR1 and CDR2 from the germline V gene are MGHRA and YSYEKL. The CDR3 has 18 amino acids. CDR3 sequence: CASSQDGSDRVGKTEVFF. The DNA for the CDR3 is TGCGCCAGCAGCCAAGATGGGTCGGACAGGGTGGGGAAGACTGAAGTTTTCTTT.

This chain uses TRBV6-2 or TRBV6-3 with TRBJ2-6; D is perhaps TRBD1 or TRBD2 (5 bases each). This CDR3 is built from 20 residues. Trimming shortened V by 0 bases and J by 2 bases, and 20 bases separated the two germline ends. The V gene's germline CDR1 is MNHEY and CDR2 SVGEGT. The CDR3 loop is CASSYSGLDLLTAGANVLTF. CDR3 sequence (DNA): TGTGCCAGCAGTTACTCGGGGCTGGACTTACTGACCGCTGGGGCCAACGTCCTGACTTTC.

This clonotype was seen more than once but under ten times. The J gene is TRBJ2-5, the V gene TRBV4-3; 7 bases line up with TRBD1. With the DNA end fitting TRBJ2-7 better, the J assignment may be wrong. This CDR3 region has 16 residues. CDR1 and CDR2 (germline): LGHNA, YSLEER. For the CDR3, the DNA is TGCGCCAGCAGCCAAGGACAGGGCCGGGTTGGGTACGAGCAGTACTTC. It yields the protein CASSQGQGRVGYEQYF.

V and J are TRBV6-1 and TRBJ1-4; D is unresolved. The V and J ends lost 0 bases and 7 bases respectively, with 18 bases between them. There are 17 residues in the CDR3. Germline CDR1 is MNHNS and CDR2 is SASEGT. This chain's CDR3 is CASSEALYWQVGEKLFF. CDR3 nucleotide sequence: TGTGCCAGCAGTGAAGCGCTATATTGGCAGGTCGGTGAAAAACTGTTTTTT.

The DNA for the CDR3 is TGCGCCAGCAGCTTGGCAGGGGGTAGAGACACTGAAGCTTTCTTT. This encodes CASSLAGGRDTEAFF. The J gene is TRBJ1-1, the V gene TRBV5-1, with TRBD1 identical over 7 bases. The J segment lost 3 bases and the V segment lost 0 bases, leaving 5 bases of the junction unmatched. The CDR3 covers 15 residues. Germline CDR1 is SGHRS and CDR2 is YFSETQ.

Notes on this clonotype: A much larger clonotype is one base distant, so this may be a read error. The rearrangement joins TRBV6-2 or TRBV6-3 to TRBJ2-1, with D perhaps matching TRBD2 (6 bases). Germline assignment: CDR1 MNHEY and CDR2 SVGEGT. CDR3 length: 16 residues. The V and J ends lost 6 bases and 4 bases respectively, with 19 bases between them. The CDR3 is CASRPGTALSYNEQFF. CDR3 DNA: TGTGCCAGCAGACCCGGGACTGCCCTATCGTACAATGAGCAGTTCTTC.

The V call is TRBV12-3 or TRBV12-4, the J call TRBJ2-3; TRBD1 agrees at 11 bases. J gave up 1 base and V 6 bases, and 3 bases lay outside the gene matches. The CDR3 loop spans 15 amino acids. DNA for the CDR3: TGTGCCAGCAGCCCGGGACAGGGGGGCACAGATACGCAGTATTTT. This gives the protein CASSPGQGGTDTQYF.

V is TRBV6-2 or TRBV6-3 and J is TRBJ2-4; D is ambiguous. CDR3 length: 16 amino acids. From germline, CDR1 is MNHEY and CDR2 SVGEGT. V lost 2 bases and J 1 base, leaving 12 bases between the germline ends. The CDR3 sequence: CASSYGVGRAKNIQYF. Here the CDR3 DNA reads TGTGCCAGCAGTTACGGCGTAGGGCGGGCCAAAAACATTCAGTACTTC.

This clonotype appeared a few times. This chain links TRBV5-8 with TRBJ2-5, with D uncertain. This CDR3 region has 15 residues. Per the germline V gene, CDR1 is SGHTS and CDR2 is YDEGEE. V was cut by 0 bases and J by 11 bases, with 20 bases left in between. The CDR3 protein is CASSLVPGSTHQQYF. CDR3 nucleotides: TGTGCCAGCAGCTTGGTTCCCGGTAGCACCCACCAGCAGTACTTC.

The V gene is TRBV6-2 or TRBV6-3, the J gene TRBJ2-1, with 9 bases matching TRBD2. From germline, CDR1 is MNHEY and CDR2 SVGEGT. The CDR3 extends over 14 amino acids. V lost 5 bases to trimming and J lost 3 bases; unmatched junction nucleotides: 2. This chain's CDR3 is CASSSGGRYNEQFF. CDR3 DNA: TGTGCCAGCAGTAGCGGGGGGCGCTACAATGAGCAGTTCTTC.

The CDR3 reads CASSVDPNSYEQYF. In DNA, the CDR3 is TGTGCCAGCAGCGTAGATCCTAACTCCTACGAGCAGTACTTC. The chain uses TRBV9 and TRBJ2-4; D is unresolved. The end of the DNA fits TRBJ2-7 better, so the J call may be wrong. Germline CDR1 reads SGDLS; CDR2 reads YYNGEE. The CDR3 runs to 14 residues.

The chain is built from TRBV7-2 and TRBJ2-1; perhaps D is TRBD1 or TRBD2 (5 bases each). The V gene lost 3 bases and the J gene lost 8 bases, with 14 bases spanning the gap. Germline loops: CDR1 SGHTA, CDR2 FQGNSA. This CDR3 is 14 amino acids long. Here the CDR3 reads CASSFRGPRDEQFF. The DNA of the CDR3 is TGTGCCAGCAGCTTCCGGGGCCCAAGGGATGAGCAGTTCTTC.

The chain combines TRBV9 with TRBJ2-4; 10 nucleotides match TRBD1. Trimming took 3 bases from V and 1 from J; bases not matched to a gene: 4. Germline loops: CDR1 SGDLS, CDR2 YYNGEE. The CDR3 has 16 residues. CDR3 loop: CASSGDRGGAKNIQYF. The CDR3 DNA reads TGTGCCAGCAGCGGGGACAGGGGAGGGGCCAAAAACATTCAGTACTTC. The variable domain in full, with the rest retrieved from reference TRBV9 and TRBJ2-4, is DSGVTQTPKHLITATGQRVTLRCSPRSGDLSVYWYQQSLDQGLQFLIQYYNGEERAKGNILERFSAQQFPDLHSELNLSSLELGDSALYFCASSGDRGGAKNIQYFGAGTRLSVL.

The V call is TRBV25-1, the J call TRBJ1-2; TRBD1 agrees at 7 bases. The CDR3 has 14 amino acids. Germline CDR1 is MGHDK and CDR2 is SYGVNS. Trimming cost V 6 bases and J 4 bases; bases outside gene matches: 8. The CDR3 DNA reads TGTGCCAGCAGGGAGACAGGGAGTGCCTATGGCTACACCTTC. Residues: CASRETGSAYGYTF.

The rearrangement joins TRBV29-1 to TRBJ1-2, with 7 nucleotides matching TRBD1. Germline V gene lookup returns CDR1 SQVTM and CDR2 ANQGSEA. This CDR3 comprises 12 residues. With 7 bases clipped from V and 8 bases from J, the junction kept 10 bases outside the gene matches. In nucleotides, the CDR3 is TGCAGCGCCAATAACAGGGGTGAGGGCTACACCTTC. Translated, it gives CSANNRGEGYTF.

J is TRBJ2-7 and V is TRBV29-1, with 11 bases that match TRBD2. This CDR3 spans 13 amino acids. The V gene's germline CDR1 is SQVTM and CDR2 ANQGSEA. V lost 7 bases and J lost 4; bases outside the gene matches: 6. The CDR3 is CSARTSGLYEQYF. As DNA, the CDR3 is TGCAGCGCGCGGACTAGCGGGCTTTACGAGCAGTACTTC.

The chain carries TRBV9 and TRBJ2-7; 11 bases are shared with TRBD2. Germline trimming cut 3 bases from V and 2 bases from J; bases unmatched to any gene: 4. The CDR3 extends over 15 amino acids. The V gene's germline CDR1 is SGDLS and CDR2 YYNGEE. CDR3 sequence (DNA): TGTGCCAGCAGCGGAGGGACTAGCGGCGCCTACGAGCAGTACTTC. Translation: CASSGGTSGAYEQYF.

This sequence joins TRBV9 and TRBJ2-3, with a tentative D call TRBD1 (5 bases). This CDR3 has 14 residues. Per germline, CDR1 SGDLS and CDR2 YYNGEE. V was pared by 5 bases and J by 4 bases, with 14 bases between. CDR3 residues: CASSSITGPDTQYF. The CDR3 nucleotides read TGTGCCAGCAGTTCAATTACAGGCCCAGATACGCAGTATTTT.

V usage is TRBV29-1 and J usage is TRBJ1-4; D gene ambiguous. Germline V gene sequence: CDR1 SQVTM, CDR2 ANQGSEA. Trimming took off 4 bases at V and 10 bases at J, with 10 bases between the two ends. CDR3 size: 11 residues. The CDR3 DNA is TGCAGCGTTGTTTTGGTGGGAAAACTGTTTTTT. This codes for CSVVLVGKLFF.

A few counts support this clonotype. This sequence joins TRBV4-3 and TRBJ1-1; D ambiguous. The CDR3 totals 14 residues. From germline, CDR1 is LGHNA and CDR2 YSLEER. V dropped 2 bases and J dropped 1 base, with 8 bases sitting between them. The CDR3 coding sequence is TGCGCCAGCAGCCAATTATCTGGGAACACTGAAGCTTTCTTT. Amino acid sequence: CASSQLSGNTEAFF.

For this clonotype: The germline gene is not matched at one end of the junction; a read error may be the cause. Here the CDR3 reads CVSSSTGNYGYTF. The CDR3 nucleotides are TGTGTCAGCAGCTCGACAGGGAACTATGGCTACACCTTC. The rearrangement joins TRBV7-2 to TRBJ1-2, with 7 bases that match TRBD1. In germline, CDR1 is SGHTA, CDR2 FQGNSA. The CDR3 is made up of 13 amino acids.

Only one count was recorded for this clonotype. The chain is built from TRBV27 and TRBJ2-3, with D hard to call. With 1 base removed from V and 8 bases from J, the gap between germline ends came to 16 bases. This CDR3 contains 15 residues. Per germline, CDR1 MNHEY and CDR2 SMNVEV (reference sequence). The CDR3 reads CASSLWPAAISTQYF. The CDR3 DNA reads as TGTGCCAGCAGTTTATGGCCGGCAGCTATTAGTACGCAGTATTTT.

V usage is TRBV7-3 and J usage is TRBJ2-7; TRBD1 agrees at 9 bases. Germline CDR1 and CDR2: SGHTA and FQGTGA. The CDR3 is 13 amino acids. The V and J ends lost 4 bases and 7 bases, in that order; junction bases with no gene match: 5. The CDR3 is CASSSTGGGEQYF. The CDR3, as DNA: TGTGCCAGCAGCTCTACAGGGGGCGGGGAGCAGTACTTC.

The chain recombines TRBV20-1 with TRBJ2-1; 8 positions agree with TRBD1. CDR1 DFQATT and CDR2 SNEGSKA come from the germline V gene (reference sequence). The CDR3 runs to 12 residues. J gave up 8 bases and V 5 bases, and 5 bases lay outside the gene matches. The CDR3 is CSASRQGYEQFF. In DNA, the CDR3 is TGCAGTGCTTCAAGACAGGGGTATGAGCAGTTCTTC.